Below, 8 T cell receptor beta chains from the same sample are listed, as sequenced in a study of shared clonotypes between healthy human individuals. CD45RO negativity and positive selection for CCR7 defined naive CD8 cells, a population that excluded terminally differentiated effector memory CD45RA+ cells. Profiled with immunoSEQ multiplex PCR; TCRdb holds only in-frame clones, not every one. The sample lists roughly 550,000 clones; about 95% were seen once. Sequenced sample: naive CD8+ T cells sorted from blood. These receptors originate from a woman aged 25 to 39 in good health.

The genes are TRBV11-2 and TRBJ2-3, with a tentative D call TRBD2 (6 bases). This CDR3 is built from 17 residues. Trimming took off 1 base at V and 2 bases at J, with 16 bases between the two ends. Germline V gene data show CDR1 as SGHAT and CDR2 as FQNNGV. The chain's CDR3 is CASSLGHFSGFTDTQYF. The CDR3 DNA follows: TGTGCCAGCAGCTTAGGACATTTTAGCGGCTTCACAGATACGCAGTATTTT. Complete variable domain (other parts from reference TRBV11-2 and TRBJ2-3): EAGVAQSPRYKIIEKRQSVAFWCNPISGHATLYWYQQILGQGPKLLIQFQNNGVVDDSQLPKDRFSAERLKGVDSTLKIQPAKLEDSAVYLCASSLGHFSGFTDTQYFGPGTRLTVL.

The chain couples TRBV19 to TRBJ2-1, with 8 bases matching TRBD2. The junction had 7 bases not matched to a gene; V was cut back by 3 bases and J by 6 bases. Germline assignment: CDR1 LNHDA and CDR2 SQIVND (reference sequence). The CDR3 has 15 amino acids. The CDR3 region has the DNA TGTGCCAGTAGTATCGTAGCGGGATCAGGCAATGAGCAGTTCTTC. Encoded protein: CASSIVAGSGNEQFF.

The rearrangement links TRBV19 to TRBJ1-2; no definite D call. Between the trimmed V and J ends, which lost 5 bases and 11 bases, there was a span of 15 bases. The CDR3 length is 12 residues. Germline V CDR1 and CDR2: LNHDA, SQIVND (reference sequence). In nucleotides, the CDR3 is TGTGCCAGTAGTGACGACTCTCCCCCTTACACCTTC. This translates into CASSDDSPPYTF.

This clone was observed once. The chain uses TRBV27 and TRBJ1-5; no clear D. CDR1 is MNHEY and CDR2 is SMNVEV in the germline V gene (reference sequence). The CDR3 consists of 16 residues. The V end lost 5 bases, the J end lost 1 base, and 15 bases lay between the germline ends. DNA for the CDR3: TGTGCCAGCAGTCTGCGGTGGACGGGAAGCAATCAGCCCCAGCATTTT. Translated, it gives CASSLRWTGSNQPQHF.

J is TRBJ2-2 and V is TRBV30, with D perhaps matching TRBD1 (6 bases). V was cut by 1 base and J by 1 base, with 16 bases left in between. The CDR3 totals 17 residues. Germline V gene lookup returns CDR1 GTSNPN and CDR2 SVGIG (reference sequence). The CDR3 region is CAWSDRVGHMNTGELFF. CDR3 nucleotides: TGTGCCTGGAGTGATCGCGTGGGACACATGAACACCGGGGAGCTGTTTTTT.

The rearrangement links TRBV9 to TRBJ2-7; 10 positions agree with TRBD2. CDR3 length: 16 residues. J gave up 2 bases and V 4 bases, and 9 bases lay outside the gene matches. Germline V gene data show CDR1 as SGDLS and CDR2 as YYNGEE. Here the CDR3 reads CASSPTTSGRAYEQYF. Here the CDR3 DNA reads TGTGCCAGCAGCCCCACGACCAGCGGGAGGGCCTACGAGCAGTACTTC.

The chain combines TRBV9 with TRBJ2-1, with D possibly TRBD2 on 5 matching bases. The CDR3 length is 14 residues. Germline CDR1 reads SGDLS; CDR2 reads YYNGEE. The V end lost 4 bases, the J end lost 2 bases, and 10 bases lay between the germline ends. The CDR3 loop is CASSLGGTYNEQFF. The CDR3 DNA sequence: TGTGCCAGCAGCCTCGGAGGCACCTACAATGAGCAGTTCTTC.

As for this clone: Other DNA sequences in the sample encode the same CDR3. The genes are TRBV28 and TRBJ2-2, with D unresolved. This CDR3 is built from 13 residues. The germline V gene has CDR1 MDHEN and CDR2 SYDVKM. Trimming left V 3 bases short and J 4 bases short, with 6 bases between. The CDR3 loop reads CASSFGGTGELFF. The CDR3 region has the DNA TGTGCCAGCAGTTTTGGTGGCACCGGGGAGCTGTTTTTT.